Shown below are 29 T cell receptor beta chains from a single sample sequenced in a study of shared clonotypes between healthy human individuals. Cells designated naive CD8 were CD45RO-negative and were positively selected for CCR7, with terminally differentiated effector memory CD45RA+ cells excluded. Using immunoSEQ multiplex PCR, the repertoire was profiled, and TCRdb retains in-frame clones only, with some absent. The sample carries 1.5 million to 2.5 million clones, roughly 94% recorded once. Sequencing was carried out using naive CD8+ T cells sorted from blood. Receptor source: a young man in good health.

The sample holds one count of this clone. The chain employs TRBV5-1 and TRBJ1-1, with a weak D call TRBD1 (6 bases). Trimming took 4 bases from V and 4 from J, leaving 11 bases between them. CDR1 is SGHRS, CDR2 YFSETQ, per germline. The CDR3 spans 13 residues. The DNA of the CDR3 is TGCGCCAGCAGCGGTCAAGGGGGCACTGAAGCTTTCTTT. It yields the protein CASSGQGGTEAFF.

This chain connects TRBV29-1 to TRBJ2-2; D remains ambiguous. Germline V lookup: CDR1 SQVTM, CDR2 ANQGSEA. CDR3 length equals 15 residues. V lost 6 bases and J 4 bases, leaving 18 bases between the germline ends. CDR3 in DNA: TGCAGCGTCCTCGCTGGTGACGTTCGCACCGGGGAGCTGTTTTTT. This encodes CSVLAGDVRTGELFF.

The chain joins TRBV27 to TRBJ1-5; TRBD1 agrees at 9 bases. Trimming removed 3 bases from V and 0 bases from J; junction bases left unmatched: 6. Germline V gene lookup returns CDR1 MNHEY and CDR2 SMNVEV (reference sequence). The CDR3 is made up of 17 amino acids. CDR3 DNA sequence: TGTGCCAGCAGTTTTGGACAGGGGCCCTATAGCAATCAGCCCCAGCATTTT. Its translation: CASSFGQGPYSNQPQHF.

The chain combines TRBV5-4 with TRBJ1-5; possible D gene TRBD1, 5 bases. Trimming cost V 2 bases and J 9 bases, with 15 bases left between them. The CDR3 extends over 14 amino acids. The germline V gene has CDR1 SGHNT and CDR2 YYREEE (reference sequence). For the CDR3, the DNA is TGTGCCAGCAGCTTAGGGACCTCCGGGGGGCCCCAGCATTTT. Encoded protein: CASSLGTSGGPQHF. The variable domain in full, with the rest retrieved from reference TRBV5-4 and TRBJ1-5, is ETGVTQSPTHLIKTRGQQVTLRCSSQSGHNTVSWYQQALGQGPQFIFQYYREEENGRGNFPPRFSGLQFPNYSSELNVNALELDDSALYLCASSLGTSGGPQHFGDGTRLSIL.

J is TRBJ2-2 and V is TRBV7-9; unclear D gene. The CDR3 has 13 amino acids. V was pared by 8 bases and J by 0 bases, with 7 bases between. The germline V gene has CDR1 SEHNR and CDR2 FQNEAQ (reference sequence). The CDR3 sequence is CASARPNTGELFF. The CDR3 nucleotides read TGTGCCAGCGCCAGGCCGAACACCGGGGAGCTGTTTTTT.

This chain connects TRBV10-3 to TRBJ1-5; no clear D. CDR1 ENHRY and CDR2 SYGVKD come from the germline V gene. This CDR3 spans 16 amino acids. Trimming cost V 2 bases and J 0 bases, with 11 bases left between them. CDR3 residues: CAISERDEISNQPQHF. DNA for the CDR3: TGTGCCATCAGTGAGCGGGATGAGATTAGCAATCAGCCCCAGCATTTT.

The chain uses TRBV2 and TRBJ2-5, with 8 bases aligning to TRBD2. The CDR3 has 14 amino acids. CDR1 is SNHLY and CDR2 is FYNNEI in the germline V gene. V gave up 10 bases and J gave up 3 bases; unmatched junction bases: 10. The CDR3 loop reads CATLAGKAKETQYF. Here the CDR3 DNA reads TGTGCCACGTTAGCGGGGAAAGCTAAAGAGACCCAGTACTTC.

The V gene is TRBV6-5, the J gene TRBJ2-7; D is perhaps TRBD1 (5 bases). This CDR3 has 13 amino acids. Trimming left V 2 bases short and J 6 bases short, with 11 bases between. CDR1 is MNHEY, CDR2 SVGAGI, per germline. The CDR3 region is CASSYGRVSEQYF. For the CDR3, the DNA is TGTGCCAGCAGTTACGGCAGGGTCAGCGAGCAGTACTTC.

The V call is TRBV5-4, the J call TRBJ2-7, with D perhaps matching TRBD2 (6 bases). V was trimmed by 0 bases and J by 7 bases, leaving 14 bases between them. CDR1 SGHNT and CDR2 YYREEE come from the germline V gene (reference sequence). The length of the CDR3 is 14 residues. CDR3 in DNA: TGTGCCAGCAGCTTGGGGACGGGACTCCCAGAGCAGTACTTC. Amino acids: CASSLGTGLPEQYF.

The chain recombines TRBV7-9 with TRBJ1-4; TRBD1 is a possible D gene (5 bases). V lost 2 bases and J lost 7, with 11 bases in between. Germline values: CDR1 SEHNR, CDR2 FQNEAQ (reference sequence). This CDR3 is 14 amino acids long. In nucleotides, the CDR3 is TGTGCCAGCAGCTTATTTCAGGGAGGTGAAAAACTGTTTTTT. Protein sequence: CASSLFQGGEKLFF.

J is TRBJ2-1 and V is TRBV9; D is ambiguous. Trimming pared 2 bases from V and 5 bases from J, leaving 5 bases between. Germline loops: CDR1 SGDLS, CDR2 YYNGEE. This CDR3 comprises 12 residues. CDR3 bases: TGTGCCAGCAGCGTTTGGGACAATGAGCAGTTCTTC. The encoded protein is CASSVWDNEQFF.

This rearrangement joins TRBV10-3 to TRBJ2-2, with 7 bases matching TRBD1. J gave up 6 bases and V 11 bases, and 9 bases lay outside the gene matches. Germline V gene lookup returns CDR1 ENHRY and CDR2 SYGVKD. The CDR3 runs to 13 residues. CDR3 in DNA: TGTGCCCTAACCCGGGACAGCTCCGGGGAGCTGTTTTTT. This translates into CALTRDSSGELFF.

The chain has TRBV13 and TRBJ2-3; TRBD2 matches at 8 bases. The CDR3 sequence is 14 residues long. V dropped 5 bases and J dropped 6; count of bases not matched to a gene: 7. Germline CDR1 and CDR2: PRHDT and FYEKMQ (reference sequence). The CDR3, as DNA: TGTGCCAGCAGCCCCTACCCTAGCGGGGATACGCAGTATTTT. Translated, it gives CASSPYPSGDTQYF.

This chain links TRBV29-1 with TRBJ2-5; tentatively, D is TRBD1 or TRBD2 (5 bases each). The V and J ends lost 0 bases and 2 bases respectively, with 10 bases between them. The CDR3 totals 14 residues. Germline CDR1 reads SQVTM; CDR2 reads ANQGSEA. CDR3 coding DNA: TGCAGCGTTGAAGACACCGGGACGCAAGAGACCCAGTACTTC. It encodes CSVEDTGTQETQYF.

Here the CDR3 DNA reads TGTGCCAGCAGCTTTGGCCAACCCCCCTACGAGCAGTACTTC. This translates into CASSFGQPPYEQYF. The V call is TRBV7-2, the J call TRBJ2-7; D remains unclear. The germline V gene has CDR1 SGHTA and CDR2 FQGNSA. Between the trimmed V and J ends, which lost 3 bases and 2 bases, there was a span of 11 bases. There are 14 residues in the CDR3.

The chain has TRBV7-8 and TRBJ1-2, with 7 bases lining up with TRBD1. The CDR3 covers 16 residues. The germline CDR1 and CDR2 sequences are SGHVS and FQNEAQ. J lost 5 bases, V lost 4 bases, and 13 bases had no gene match. CDR3 in amino acids: CASSSPGDRVGYGYTF. CDR3 bases: TGTGCCAGCAGCTCACCCGGTGACAGGGTGGGGTATGGCTACACCTTC.

The chain is built from TRBV6-1 and TRBJ2-7; 9 nucleotides line up with TRBD2. Per the germline V gene, CDR1 is MNHNS and CDR2 is SASEGT. Trimming cost V 8 bases and J 7 bases; bases outside gene matches: 6. The CDR3 contains 12 residues. The CDR3 loop is CASGWLAGEQYF. CDR3 DNA: TGTGCCAGCGGCTGGCTAGCGGGGGAGCAGTACTTC.

J is TRBJ2-7 and V is TRBV5-6, with D perhaps TRBD1 (6 bases). Germline V gene lookup returns CDR1 SGHDT and CDR2 YYEEEE. V was cut by 1 base and J by 1 base, with 9 bases left in between. The CDR3 spans 14 residues. The DNA of the CDR3 is TGTGCCAGCAGCTTGACAGGGTTGTCCTACGAGCAGTACTTC. This sequence encodes CASSLTGLSYEQYF.

The count of this clone is one. V gene TRBV7-2 combines with J gene TRBJ2-1, with D perhaps matching TRBD2 (6 bases). The CDR3 totals 17 residues. The germline V gene encodes CDR1 SGHTA and CDR2 FQGNSA. V lost 0 bases to trimming and J lost 0 bases, with 12 bases between them. The CDR3 sequence is CASSLAVTSPSYNEQFF. Here the CDR3 DNA reads TGTGCCAGCAGCTTAGCCGTCACTAGCCCCTCCTACAATGAGCAGTTCTTC.

The J gene is TRBJ1-1, the V gene TRBV27, with 9 positions matching TRBD1. CDR3 length: 15 residues. CDR1 and CDR2 from the germline V gene are MNHEY and SMNVEV (reference sequence). The junction had 7 bases not matched to a gene; V was cut back by 0 bases and J by 8 bases. The CDR3 DNA reads TGTGCCAGCAGTTTATCCTTATCGACAGGGGGGGAAGCTTTCTTT. Translated, it gives CASSLSLSTGGEAFF.

Remarks on this clone: Within the sample, other DNA sequences also encode this same CDR3. In DNA form, the CDR3 reads TGCGCCAGCAGCTTGGGACAGGGGATGAACACTGAAGCTTTCTTT. Encoded protein: CASSLGQGMNTEAFF. The gene calls are TRBV5-1 and TRBJ1-1; 8 bases agree with TRBD1. Looked up from germline, CDR1 is SGHRS and CDR2 is YFSETQ. J gave up 0 bases and V 0 bases, and 1 base lay outside the gene matches. The CDR3 is made up of 15 amino acids.

Regarding this clone: The same CDR3 is also encoded by other DNA sequences in this sample. This chain links TRBV9 with TRBJ2-7; D unresolved. Germline CDR1 SGDLS, CDR2 YYNGEE. This CDR3 spans 13 amino acids. Trimming left V 2 bases short and J 0 bases short, with 6 bases between. This CDR3 reads CASSVGHSYEQYF. CDR3 bases: TGTGCCAGCAGCGTGGGCCACTCCTACGAGCAGTACTTC.

The chain recombines TRBV9 with TRBJ2-2, with D possibly matching TRBD2 (6 bases). Germline V lookup: CDR1 SGDLS, CDR2 YYNGEE. The CDR3 is made up of 18 amino acids. Between the trimmed V and J ends, which lost 3 bases and 5 bases, there was a span of 23 bases. Here the CDR3 DNA reads TGTGCCAGCAGCGCCTCTCGATTAGGGACTTCTGATACCGGGGAGCTGTTTTTT. It translates to CASSASRLGTSDTGELFF.

This clone was detected once. Other DNA variants within this sample encode the same CDR3. The genes are TRBV5-4 and TRBJ2-1; TRBD1 or TRBD2 may be the D gene (5 bases each). This CDR3 comprises 13 residues. V shed 3 bases and J shed 3 bases, with 7 bases lying between them. Germline assignment: CDR1 SGHNT and CDR2 YYREEE (reference sequence). The CDR3, as DNA: TGTGCCAGCAGCTCGGGGCTCTACAATGAGCAGTTCTTC. Amino acid sequence: CASSSGLYNEQFF.

The V call is TRBV6-6, the J call TRBJ2-1; TRBD1 agrees at 8 bases. V shed 4 bases, J shed 6 bases, and the junction held 8 bases outside the gene matches. CDR1 is MNHNY, CDR2 SVGAGI, per germline (reference sequence). There are 15 residues in the CDR3. The DNA for the CDR3 is TGTGCCAGCAGTTCCCTGGACAGGGTAGTCAATGAGCAGTTCTTC. As protein: CASSSLDRVVNEQFF.

This chain connects TRBV6-5 to TRBJ2-2; the D is unclear. V shed 8 bases and J shed 5 bases, with 9 bases lying between them. The V gene's germline CDR1 is MNHEY and CDR2 SVGAGI. This CDR3 has 12 residues. In DNA, the CDR3 is TGTGCCAGCGGCCTAGAGACCGGGGAGCTGTTTTTT. It translates to CASGLETGELFF.

The V call is TRBV5-6, the J call TRBJ2-7; 9 bases fit TRBD1. Looked up from germline, CDR1 is SGHDT and CDR2 is YYEEEE. This CDR3 is 15 amino acids long. The V segment lost 0 bases and the J segment 3 bases; nucleotides outside the gene matches: 4. For the CDR3, the DNA is TGTGCCAGCAGCTTGGCCGGGACAGGGCTCTACGAGCAGTACTTC. As protein: CASSLAGTGLYEQYF.

The V and J genes are TRBV30 and TRBJ2-7; 9 nucleotides agree with TRBD1. V lost 5 bases and J lost 3; bases outside the gene matches: 5. The CDR3 is 13 amino acids. The germline gives CDR1 GTSNPN, CDR2 SVGIG (reference sequence). The CDR3 DNA reads as TGTGCCTGGGACCCGGGACAGGGCTACGAGCAGTACTTC. Its translation is CAWDPGQGYEQYF. Supplemented by reference TRBV30 and TRBJ2-7, the full variable domain reads SQTIHQWPATLVQPVGSPLSLECTVEGTSNPNLYWYRQAAGRGLQLLFYSVGIGQISSEVPQNLSASRPQDRQFILSSKKLLLSDSGFYLCAWDPGQGYEQYFGPGTRLTVT.

V and J are TRBV6-5 and TRBJ2-3; 11 bases align to TRBD2. The length of the CDR3 is 15 residues. J was trimmed by 5 bases and V by 8 bases; bases with no gene match: 9. The V gene's germline CDR1 is MNHEY and CDR2 SVGAGI. DNA of the CDR3: TGTGCCAGCGCTGGGCTAGCGGGGGGAATAGATACGCAGTATTTT. It translates to CASAGLAGGIDTQYF.